These 8 T cell receptor beta chains were sequenced from one sample in a study of a mutant IDH1 vaccine in newly diagnosed glioma. No antigen has been identified for these receptors. Time point defined: week 35, safety follow-up. Doses of 300 ug of mutant IDH1 20-mer peptide were given with topical imiquimod. The assay was immunoSEQ multiplex PCR, and TCRdb's table has in-frame clones only and misses some. The sample gives about 30,000 clones, more than 65% of which show up once; approximately 15% is in the top ten. Sequences were derived from PBMCs, sampled from a glioma patient whose treatment included an IDH1 peptide vaccine. These receptors originate from a man aged 30 to 39 with glioma.

The chain joins TRBV6-6 to TRBJ1-2, with D possibly matching TRBD1 (6 bases). Trimming pared 11 bases from V and 2 bases from J, leaving 15 bases between. Germline V gene sequence: CDR1 MNHNY, CDR2 SVGAGI (reference sequence). This CDR3 comprises 13 residues. This CDR3 reads CALSDSPNYGYTF. The CDR3 nucleotides are TGTGCCCTTTCGGACAGTCCCAACTATGGCTACACCTTC.

The J gene is TRBJ1-2, the V gene TRBV27; the D is unclear. The germline CDR1 and CDR2 sequences are MNHEY and SMNVEV (reference sequence). Trimming stripped 1 base from V and 6 bases from J, with 9 bases between. The CDR3 is 13 residues long. As DNA, the CDR3 is TGTGCCAGCAGTTTATATTCGGGCAATGGCTACACCTTC. Translated: CASSLYSGNGYTF.

V and J are TRBV9 and TRBJ2-3; the D is unclear. Trimming took off 6 bases at V and 2 bases at J, with 13 bases between the two ends. Germline loops: CDR1 SGDLS, CDR2 YYNGEE. This CDR3 comprises 14 residues. As DNA, the CDR3 is TGTGCCAGCAACGGCGGAACCCCCACAGATACGCAGTATTTT. This gives the protein CASNGGTPTDTQYF.

V usage is TRBV6-1 and J usage is TRBJ1-2; TRBD1 agrees at 7 bases. V lost 10 bases and J lost 3; bases outside the gene matches: 2. The CDR3 sequence is 11 residues long. Germline CDR1 and CDR2: MNHNS and SASEGT. Written as DNA, the CDR3 is TGTGCCATCACAGGGGACTATGGCTACACCTTC. Translated: CAITGDYGYTF.

The J gene is TRBJ1-2, the V gene TRBV6-5; D perhaps matches TRBD1 (5 bases). The V end lost 7 bases, the J end lost 7 bases, and 13 bases lay between the germline ends. The CDR3 has 12 amino acids. Germline loops: CDR1 MNHEY, CDR2 SVGAGI. CDR3 amino acids: CASKGRDGGYTF. The CDR3 DNA follows: TGTGCCAGCAAAGGCAGGGATGGTGGCTACACCTTC.

This chain joins TRBV6-1 and TRBJ1-4; 8 bases align to TRBD1. The CDR3 consists of 12 residues. V dropped 10 bases and J dropped 4; count of bases not matched to a gene: 2. CDR1 and CDR2 from the germline V gene are MNHNS and SASEGT. The chain's CDR3 is CATRGRNEKLFF. The CDR3 DNA reads TGTGCCACCAGGGGGCGTAATGAAAAACTGTTTTTT.

CDR3 coding DNA: TGTGCCAGCAGCTTACCTACGGCTAATGAAAAACTGTTTTTT. Its translation: CASSLPTANEKLFF. V is TRBV7-9 and J is TRBJ1-4; D remains unclear. There are 14 residues in the CDR3. Germline V lookup: CDR1 SEHNR, CDR2 FQNEAQ (reference sequence). V lost 2 bases and J lost 3, with 7 bases in between.

The rearrangement joins TRBV25-1 to TRBJ2-7; 8 positions agree with TRBD2. This CDR3 is built from 16 residues. The V and J ends lost 0 bases and 4 bases, in that order; junction bases with no gene match: 8. CDR1 is MGHDK, CDR2 SYGVNS, per germline. As DNA, the CDR3 is TGTGCCAGCAGTGAATATGTATGGCGGGAGGAGTACGAGCAGTACTTC. Translation gives CASSEYVWREEYEQYF.